This T cell receptor beta chain was retrieved from a study of response to subunit inactivated influenza vaccine. TCRdb called the RT-PCR reads again in MiXCR, with one record for every CDR3 protein. The sample shows 530,000 or so distinct CDR3 sequences, roughly 10% of them seen only once. This CDR3 is 15 amino acids long. In germline, CDR1 is SGHRS, CDR2 YFSETQ. The ends lost 1 base at V and 3 bases at J; junction bases unmatched: 3. This clonotype turned up a few times. This chain links TRBV5-1 with TRBJ2-7, with 11 bases lining up with TRBD2. This TCR came from a man aged 45-65 years who received an inactivated influenza vaccine. Sequencing used PBMCs from blood, obtained on the day of vaccination. CDR3 protein: CASSLTTSGGYEQYF. The DNA for the CDR3 is TGCGCCAGCAGCTTGACAACTAGCGGGGGCTACGAGCAGTACTTC.